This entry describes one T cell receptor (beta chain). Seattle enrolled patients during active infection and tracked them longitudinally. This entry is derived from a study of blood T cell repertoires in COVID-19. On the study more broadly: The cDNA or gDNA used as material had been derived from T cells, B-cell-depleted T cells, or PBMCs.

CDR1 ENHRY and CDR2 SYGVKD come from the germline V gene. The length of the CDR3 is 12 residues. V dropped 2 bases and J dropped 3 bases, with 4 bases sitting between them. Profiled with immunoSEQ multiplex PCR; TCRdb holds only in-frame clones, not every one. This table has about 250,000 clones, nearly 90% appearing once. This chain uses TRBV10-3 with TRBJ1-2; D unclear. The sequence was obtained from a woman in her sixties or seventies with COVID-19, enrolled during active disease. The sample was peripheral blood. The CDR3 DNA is TGTGCCATCAGTGAGACAGACTATGGCTACACCTTC. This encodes CAISETDYGYTF.